The T cell receptor beta chain under discussion was sequenced for a study of blood T cell repertoires in COVID-19. Study overall: Samples came from the United States, Italy and Spain, spanning acute and convalescent COVID-19. From T cells, B-cell-depleted T cells, or PBMCs came the material, which was cDNA or gDNA.

V was clipped by 3 bases and J by 0 bases, with 21 bases between them. In germline, CDR1 is LGHDT, CDR2 YNNKEL (reference sequence). The CDR3 contains 19 residues. Data came from immunoSEQ multiplex PCR; TCRdb stores just in-frame clones and leaves some out. This table has around 200,000 clones, roughly 85% appearing once. This clone was seen just once. Sequenced material: peripheral blood. This chain uses TRBV3-1 (or the pseudogene TRBV3-2) with TRBJ1-3; maybe TRBD1 (6 bases). The clonotype originates from a woman aged 80 or over with acute or convalescent COVID-19. DNA of the CDR3: TGTGCCAGCAGCCATTATGGGTCGTTAGACAGGAACTCTGGAAACACCATATATTTT. Its translation is CASSHYGSLDRNSGNTIYF.